These 29 T cell receptor beta chains originate from one sample sequenced in a study of T cell changes during pregnancy in multiple sclerosis (dated by TCRdb to between 2018 and 2021). Receptor amplification or capture employed the immunoSEQ multiplex PCR assay. TCRdb provides this immuneACCESS table in a form limited to in-frame rearrangements. Some clones are lacking; in checked studies, under half of them reflect an unresolved V gene, and why the rest are absent is not known. The sample table shows around 58,000 clones, and roughly nine tenths are seen once. The ten largest clones add up to under 0.6% of the sample. Material: CD4+ T cells from peripheral blood mononuclear cells, obtained after pregnancy. These receptors were taken from a female donor in good health, enrolled as a control in a pregnancy study.

The gene calls are TRBV15 and TRBJ2-5, with D unresolved. Germline-derived CDR1 and CDR2 are LNHNV and YYDKDF (reference sequence). The ends were cut back, 2 bases at V and 5 bases at J, with 6 bases in the middle. The CDR3 contains 12 residues. The CDR3 bases are TGTGCCACCAGCAGATCCGGGGAGACCCAGTACTTC. Its protein is CATSRSGETQYF.

This clone has a single count. The chain combines TRBV4-3 with TRBJ1-2; 10 bases fit TRBD1. The germline gives CDR1 LGHNA, CDR2 YSLEER. This CDR3 has 14 residues. After removal of 1 base from V and 4 bases from J, the junction contained 0 bases not matched to a gene. The CDR3 region is CASSQGTGGYGYTF. The CDR3 DNA reads TGCGCCAGCAGCCAAGGGACAGGGGGCTATGGCTACACCTTC.

The CDR3 coding sequence is TGTGCCAGCAGCAGGGTCGGGGAGGGCTACACCTTC. Its translation is CASSRVGEGYTF. V is TRBV7-2 and J is TRBJ1-2, with D uncertain. CDR1 is SGHTA, CDR2 FQGNSA, per germline. The CDR3 runs 12 residues. V shed 5 bases and J shed 8 bases, with 12 bases lying between them.

V is TRBV6-6 and J is TRBJ2-1, with 8 bases aligning to TRBD1. V was pared by 6 bases and J by 5 bases, with 9 bases of the junction left unmatched. CDR1 MNHNY and CDR2 SVGAGI come from the germline V gene (reference sequence). The CDR3 totals 15 residues. CDR3 sequence: CASRSLAGGHNEQFF. The CDR3, as DNA: TGTGCCAGCAGGAGTTTGGCAGGGGGCCACAATGAGCAGTTCTTC.

This chain uses TRBV19 with TRBJ2-5; D is unresolved. Germline V lookup: CDR1 LNHDA, CDR2 SQIVND (reference sequence). V lost 6 bases, J lost 5 bases, and 13 bases lay in between. This CDR3 contains 13 residues. Here the CDR3 reads CASREITRETQYF. The CDR3 DNA reads as TGTGCCAGTAGGGAGATAACTCGGGAGACCCAGTACTTC.

Details on this clone: Sequence at one end of the junction differs from germline and may be a read error. The genes are TRBV5-6 and TRBJ1-2; D remains ambiguous. In germline, CDR1 is SGHDT, CDR2 YYEEEE. The CDR3 consists of 15 residues. This chain's CDR3 is CASSLAGQNLYGYSF. As DNA, the CDR3 is TGTGCCAGCAGCTTGGCTGGGCAGAACCTCTATGGCTACTCCTTC.

V gene TRBV5-1 combines with J gene TRBJ2-3; 12 nucleotides agree with TRBD2. In germline, CDR1 is SGHRS, CDR2 YFSETQ. This CDR3 is built from 14 residues. V shed 4 bases and J 6 bases; nucleotides not matched to a gene: 3. CDR3 amino acids: CASSPGLAGDTQYF. Here the CDR3 DNA reads TGCGCCAGCAGCCCCGGACTAGCGGGGGATACGCAGTATTTT.

The chain is built from TRBV12-5 and TRBJ2-1; 7 nucleotides match TRBD2. Germline trimming cut 7 bases from V and 2 bases from J; bases unmatched to any gene: 5. Per germline, CDR1 LGHNT and CDR2 FRNRAP. The CDR3 is made up of 14 amino acids. The CDR3 is CASAPGGTYNEQFF. In nucleotides, the CDR3 is TGTGCTAGTGCCCCCGGGGGGACCTACAATGAGCAGTTCTTC.

This clone came up once. The chain has TRBV19 and TRBJ2-5, with D possibly being TRBD2 (6 bases). The CDR3 totals 13 residues. Germline values: CDR1 LNHDA, CDR2 SQIVND (reference sequence). V lost 3 bases to trimming and J lost 2 bases, with 7 bases between them. Here the CDR3 DNA reads TGTGCCAGTAGTATTGGGGGGCAAGAGACCCAGTACTTC. Protein: CASSIGGQETQYF.

V gene TRBV6-5 combines with J gene TRBJ1-5, with D tentatively TRBD1 (6 bases). The CDR3 spans 13 residues. Trimming stripped 8 bases from V and 7 bases from J, with 15 bases between. The germline V gene has CDR1 MNHEY and CDR2 SVGAGI. CDR3 amino acids: CASGTGRGQPQHF. The CDR3 nucleotides are TGTGCCAGCGGTACAGGGAGGGGGCAGCCCCAGCATTTT.

As regards this clone: This sample also contains other DNA sequences that code for the same CDR3. The chain's CDR3 is CSVGTGGNYGYTF. CDR3 nucleotides: TGCAGCGTGGGGACAGGGGGTAACTATGGCTACACCTTC. The chain has TRBV29-1 and TRBJ1-2; 11 nucleotides line up with TRBD1. Trimming cost V 6 bases and J 1 base; bases outside gene matches: 1. Germline CDR1 is SQVTM and CDR2 is ANQGSEA. This CDR3 has 13 residues.

For the CDR3, the DNA is TGTGCCAGCAGCCAATATCGCGAGGGGGCGGCCACCTTC. Amino acids: CASSQYREGAATF. V gene TRBV4-2 combines with J gene TRBJ1-2, with TRBD1 matching 7 bases. CDR3 length: 13 amino acids. Losses at the gene ends were 2 bases for V and 13 bases for J; bases not matched to a gene: 10. In germline, CDR1 is LGHNA, CDR2 YNFKEQ.

The chain is built from TRBV4-1 and TRBJ1-2; no clear D. There are 16 residues in the CDR3. CDR1 is MGHRA and CDR2 is YSYEKL in the germline V gene. V lost 2 bases to trimming and J lost 2 bases, with 15 bases between them. The DNA of the CDR3 is TGCGCCAGCAGCCAACTACGGGAGGGCCCAAACTATGGCTACACCTTC. Amino acid sequence: CASSQLREGPNYGYTF.

The rearrangement uses TRBV15 and TRBJ1-5, with a tentative D call TRBD1 (5 bases). The length of the CDR3 is 15 residues. The V end was cut by 3 bases, the J end by 5 bases, with 14 bases between. Per germline, CDR1 LNHNV and CDR2 YYDKDF (reference sequence). The CDR3 loop reads CATSRGGNPDQPQHF. Here the CDR3 DNA reads TGTGCCACCAGCAGGGGGGGTAACCCGGATCAGCCCCAGCATTTT.

The gene calls are TRBV7-2 and TRBJ1-5, with D unresolved. This CDR3 is 15 amino acids long. V was pared by 4 bases and J by 5 bases, with 15 bases between. CDR1 and CDR2 (germline): SGHTA, FQGNSA. The CDR3 spells CASSSTRGLDQPQHF. For the CDR3, the DNA is TGTGCCAGCAGCTCGACCCGTGGACTCGATCAGCCCCAGCATTTT.

The chain uses TRBV7-8 and TRBJ2-7; 8 bases are a match to TRBD1. Trimming at V came to 4 bases and at J to 4 bases, leaving 6 bases not matched to a gene. This CDR3 has 14 residues. Germline CDR1 is SGHVS and CDR2 is FQNEAQ. DNA for the CDR3: TGTGCCAGCAGCTCCCGGGACAGGCTTTACGAGCAGTACTTC. The encoded protein is CASSSRDRLYEQYF.

V gene TRBV6-1 combines with J gene TRBJ1-4; 9 bases match TRBD1. CDR3 length equals 14 residues. Germline-derived CDR1 and CDR2 are MNHNS and SASEGT. V was clipped by 1 base and J by 6 bases; unmatched bases: 0. The CDR3 DNA is TGTGCCAGCAGTGAAGGGACAGGGGATGAAAAACTGTTTTTT. As protein: CASSEGTGDEKLFF.

There are a few counts of this clone. Other DNA sequences in the sample encode the same CDR3. The chain combines TRBV7-3 with TRBJ2-2; 15 positions agree with TRBD2. This CDR3 region has 16 residues. CDR1 is SGHTA, CDR2 FQGTGA, per germline. The junction had 1 base not matched to a gene; V was cut back by 3 bases and J by 5 bases. In DNA, the CDR3 is TGTGCCAGCAGCTTGGGACTAGCGGGGGGTACCGGGGAGCTGTTTTTT. Its protein product is CASSLGLAGGTGELFF.

The gene calls are TRBV6-6 and TRBJ2-5; 10 nucleotides agree with TRBD2. J was trimmed by 0 bases and V by 5 bases; bases with no gene match: 3. Germline CDR1 MNHNY, CDR2 SVGAGI (reference sequence). CDR3 size: 15 residues. CDR3 sequence (DNA): TGTGCCAGCAGTATGACTAGCGGGTACCAAGAGACCCAGTACTTC. This translates into CASSMTSGYQETQYF.

This chain links TRBV7-6 with TRBJ2-3, with D possibly being TRBD2 (5 bases). This CDR3 spans 14 amino acids. CDR1 is SGHVS and CDR2 is FNYEAQ in the germline V gene. V was trimmed by 5 bases and J by 0 bases, leaving 9 bases between them. The CDR3 DNA follows: TGTGCCAGCAGCCAACTAGAAAGCACAGATACGCAGTATTTT. It is translated as CASSQLESTDTQYF.

V usage is TRBV4-3 and J usage is TRBJ2-3; TRBD2 matches at 10 bases. The CDR3 spans 18 residues. Germline trimming cut 0 bases from V and 3 bases from J; bases unmatched to any gene: 9. Germline V CDR1 and CDR2: LGHNA, YSLEER. The CDR3 DNA reads TGCGCCAGCAGCCAAGAAGCTTTGGGAGCGGGGGGGACAGATACGCAGTATTTT. It yields the protein CASSQEALGAGGTDTQYF.

This chain links TRBV4-3 with TRBJ1-3, with D uncertain. Deletions cut 0 bases from V and 2 bases from J, with 11 bases between. Germline CDR1 and CDR2: LGHNA and YSLEER. The CDR3 is 16 residues long. For the CDR3, the DNA is TGCGCCAGCAGCCAAGAAGCTCACCGTGCTGGAAACACCATATATTTT. This encodes CASSQEAHRAGNTIYF.

This clone was seen a single time. This rearrangement joins TRBV10-3 to TRBJ2-1; 12 bases are a match to TRBD2. Trimming at V came to 5 bases and at J to 4 bases, leaving 6 bases not matched to a gene. Germline V gene lookup returns CDR1 ENHRY and CDR2 SYGVKD. The CDR3 spans 16 residues. CDR3 protein: CAISPTSGGSYNEQFF. CDR3 DNA: TGTGCCATCAGTCCGACTAGCGGGGGAAGTTACAATGAGCAGTTCTTC.

This chain uses TRBV19 with TRBJ1-2, with 8 bases identical to TRBD1. Germline CDR1 is LNHDA and CDR2 is SQIVND (reference sequence). Trimming cost V 7 bases and J 8 bases; bases outside gene matches: 9. This CDR3 has 13 amino acids. The CDR3 loop reads CASNPGQGGGYTF. The CDR3 nucleotides read TGTGCCAGTAACCCCGGACAGGGAGGAGGCTACACCTTC.

The V gene is TRBV27, the J gene TRBJ1-6; no definite D call. V was clipped by 0 bases and J by 5 bases, with 2 bases between them. Germline CDR1 reads MNHEY; CDR2 reads SMNVEV (reference sequence). CDR3 length: 13 residues. CDR3 coding DNA: TGTGCCAGCAGTTTATCTAATAATTCACCCCTCCACTTT. Protein: CASSLSNNSPLHF.

This chain joins TRBV6-1 and TRBJ2-5; 10 bases align to TRBD2. V trimming: 7 bases; J trimming: 4 bases; junction bases outside the gene matches: 9. Germline CDR1 and CDR2: MNHNS and SASEGT. The CDR3 extends over 15 amino acids. In DNA form, the CDR3 reads TGTGCCAGCAACCCCGACAGCGGGGGGGCAGAGACCCAGTACTTC. Its translation: CASNPDSGGAETQYF.

The chain joins TRBV9 to TRBJ1-3, with D possibly TRBD1 on 5 matching bases. The CDR3 runs 15 residues. The V end lost 4 bases, the J end lost 3 bases, and 14 bases lay between the germline ends. The germline gives CDR1 SGDLS, CDR2 YYNGEE. CDR3 in amino acids: CASSPSGGGGNTIYF. CDR3 coding DNA: TGTGCCAGCAGCCCTTCGGGGGGTGGTGGAAACACCATATATTTT.

CDR3 nucleotides: TGCGCCAGCGCTTACCTGTTGGCTAGCGGGGGACTACAAGAGACCCAGTACTTC. Protein sequence: CASAYLLASGGLQETQYF. This chain uses TRBV5-1 with TRBJ2-5; 10 nucleotides line up with TRBD2. With 7 bases clipped from V and 2 bases from J, the junction kept 17 bases outside the gene matches. The V gene's germline CDR1 is SGHRS and CDR2 YFSETQ. This CDR3 contains 18 residues.

V gene TRBV6-5 combines with J gene TRBJ2-1, with 10 positions matching TRBD1. CDR3 length equals 16 residues. The germline gives CDR1 MNHEY, CDR2 SVGAGI. Trimming removed 2 bases from V and 7 bases from J; junction bases left unmatched: 8. The chain's CDR3 is CASSYGGQGPRNEQFF. CDR3 bases: TGTGCCAGCAGTTACGGGGGACAGGGGCCGCGGAATGAGCAGTTCTTC.